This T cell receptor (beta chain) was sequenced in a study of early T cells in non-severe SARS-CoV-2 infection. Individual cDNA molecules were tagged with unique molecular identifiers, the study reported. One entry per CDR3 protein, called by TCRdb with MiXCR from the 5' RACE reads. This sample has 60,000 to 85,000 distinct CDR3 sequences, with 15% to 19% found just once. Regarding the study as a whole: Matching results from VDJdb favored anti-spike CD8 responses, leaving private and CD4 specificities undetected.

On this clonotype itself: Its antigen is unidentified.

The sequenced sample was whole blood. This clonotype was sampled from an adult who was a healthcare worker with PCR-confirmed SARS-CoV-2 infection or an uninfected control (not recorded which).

This chain's CDR3 is CASRAGLLGSEQFF. The CDR3 bases are TGTGCCAGCAGGGCGGGACTCTTAGGGTCTGAGCAGTTCTTC. V is TRBV7-3 and J is TRBJ2-1, with D possibly being TRBD2 (6 bases). Germline values: CDR1 SGHTA, CDR2 FQGTGA. This CDR3 spans 14 amino acids. V lost 6 bases, J lost 9 bases, and 18 bases lay in between.